Presented here are 27 T cell receptor beta chains from one specimen sequenced in a study of identical twins. TCRdb passed the 5' RACE reads through MiXCR, listing each CDR3 protein once. This sample has approximately 530,000 distinct CDR3 sequences; 20% to 25% occur once, and the top ten carry 0.45% to 0.5%. This sample was shared with a second study, whose subject was yellow fever vaccine responses in identical twins.

Sequences were obtained from CD4+ T cells sorted from blood. These receptors were collected from a woman between 18 and 29 years old in good health.

This clonotype was counted between two and nine times. The chain is built from TRBV6-2 or TRBV6-3 and TRBJ2-1, with a possible D match to TRBD2 (5 bases). V lost 2 bases, J lost 4 bases, and 18 bases lay in between. CDR1 is MNHEY and CDR2 is SVGEGT in the germline V gene. This CDR3 is built from 17 residues. CDR3 residues: CASSYLRGRGGYNEQFF. In nucleotides, the CDR3 is TGTGCCAGCAGTTACCTCCGGGGAAGAGGTGGGTACAATGAGCAGTTCTTC.

The J gene is TRBJ2-3, the V gene TRBV11-1; TRBD2 matches at 15 bases. This CDR3 spans 20 amino acids. V lost 5 bases, J lost 0 bases, and 12 bases stayed unmatched. CDR1 and CDR2 (germline): SGHAT, FQDESV (reference sequence). The CDR3 spells CASSTLPGLAGGLSTDTQYF. CDR3 nucleotides: TGTGCCAGCAGCACCCTCCCGGGACTAGCGGGAGGACTAAGCACAGATACGCAGTATTTT.

This clonotype was counted a few times. This chain uses TRBV7-9 with TRBJ2-2; D remains unclear. Germline CDR1 is SEHNR and CDR2 is FQNEAQ (reference sequence). CDR3 size: 15 residues. The V end lost 1 base, the J end lost 4 bases, and 10 bases lay between the germline ends. CDR3 amino acids: CASSLDRVTTGELFF. CDR3 DNA: TGTGCCAGCAGCTTAGATCGGGTGACCACCGGGGAGCTGTTTTTT.

This clonotype has just a few counts. The chain employs TRBV11-1 and TRBJ2-7; 8 bases align to TRBD2. The CDR3 has 13 residues. V dropped 3 bases and J dropped 2; count of bases not matched to a gene: 0. Germline V CDR1 and CDR2: SGHAT, FQDESV (reference sequence). The CDR3 bases are TGTGCCAGCAGCTTGGGACTAGCCTACGAGCAGTACGTC. Residues: CASSLGLAYEQYV.

This clonotype has just a few counts. The V gene is TRBV10-3, the J gene TRBJ2-7; D unclear. CDR3 size: 14 residues. Germline V gene lookup returns CDR1 ENHRY and CDR2 SYGVKD. The ends were cut back, 1 base at V and 3 bases at J, with 10 bases in the middle. The CDR3 bases are TGTGCCATCAGTGAGTACGGCGGATACTACGAGCAGTACTTC. Residues: CAISEYGGYYEQYF.

This chain joins TRBV7-6 and TRBJ2-7; D gene ambiguous. The V end was cut by 3 bases, the J end by 0 bases, with 12 bases between. The CDR3 length is 15 residues. Germline loops: CDR1 SGHVS, CDR2 FNYEAQ. The CDR3 loop is CASSLGPYSSYEQYF. The CDR3, as DNA: TGTGCCAGCAGCTTGGGTCCTTATTCCTCCTACGAGCAGTACTTC.

The chain has TRBV9 and TRBJ2-5; D perhaps matches TRBD1 (7 bases). CDR1 and CDR2 from the germline V gene are SGDLS and YYNGEE. V was clipped by 6 bases and J by 4 bases, with 13 bases between them. This CDR3 contains 13 residues. The CDR3 protein is CASNSRGVETQYF. The CDR3 DNA is TGTGCCAGCAACTCCAGGGGGGTAGAGACCCAGTACTTC.

The rearrangement uses TRBV5-1 and TRBJ2-1; D not certain. Trimming removed 1 base at V and 3 bases at J, with 20 bases between. The CDR3 sequence is 18 residues long. The germline gives CDR1 SGHRS, CDR2 YFSETQ. The CDR3: CASSLNGGTELIYNEQFF. CDR3 in DNA: TGCGCCAGCAGCTTGAATGGTGGAACAGAGCTAATCTACAATGAGCAGTTCTTC.

This clonotype was seen only a few times. Written as DNA, the CDR3 is TGTGCCAGTAGTAGGGTGATTAACACTGAAGCTTTCTTT. Protein sequence: CASSRVINTEAFF. The chain has TRBV19 and TRBJ1-1; D ambiguous. Germline CDR1 is LNHDA and CDR2 is SQIVND (reference sequence). Trimming took off 4 bases at V and 2 bases at J, with 8 bases between the two ends. CDR3 length: 13 residues. The entire variable domain, with the rest obtained from reference TRBV19 and TRBJ1-1, is as follows: DGGITQSPKYLFRKEGQNVTLSCEQNLNHDAMYWYRQDPGQGLRLIYYSQIVNDFQKGDIAEGYSVSREKKESFPLTVTSAQKNPTAFYLCASSRVINTEAFFGQGTRLTVV.

This clonotype was seen only a few times. This chain connects TRBV12-3 or TRBV12-4 to TRBJ2-1; TRBD2 agrees at 11 bases. This CDR3 has 15 residues. The trim removed 6 bases at V and 4 bases at J, leaving 5 bases unmatched. In DNA, the CDR3 is TGTGCCAGCAGGCAACTAGCGGGAGCATACAATGAGCAGTTCTTC. Translated, it gives CASRQLAGAYNEQFF.

This chain joins TRBV10-3 and TRBJ2-7; D ambiguous. Between the trimmed V and J ends, which lost 0 bases and 1 base, there was a span of 4 bases. Germline loops: CDR1 ENHRY, CDR2 SYGVKD. This CDR3 is 13 amino acids long. The CDR3 nucleotides read TGTGCCATCAGTGAGTCTTCTTCCTACGAGCAGTACGTC. It yields the protein CAISESSSYEQYV.

The V and J genes are TRBV20-1 and TRBJ2-2, with 10 bases fitting TRBD1. V shed 4 bases, J shed 6 bases, and the junction held 5 bases outside the gene matches. Looked up from germline, CDR1 is DFQATT and CDR2 is SNEGSKA (reference sequence). CDR3 length: 14 amino acids. CDR3 residues: CSAKNGQGAGELFF. The DNA of the CDR3 is TGCAGTGCTAAAAACGGACAGGGGGCCGGGGAGCTGTTTTTT.

This clonotype was detected a few times. The gene calls are TRBV10-3 and TRBJ1-2, with TRBD1 as a possible D gene (6 bases). The V gene's germline CDR1 is ENHRY and CDR2 SYGVKD. CDR3 size: 14 residues. Trimming took 4 bases from V and 4 from J, leaving 13 bases between them. CDR3 sequence reads: CAISVGGHGYGYTF. The CDR3 DNA sequence: TGTGCCATCAGTGTAGGGGGGCACGGCTATGGCTACACCTTC.

The table lists this clonotype with a count of one. This chain joins TRBV3-1 and TRBJ2-1; 10 nucleotides match TRBD2. Germline V lookup: CDR1 LGHDT, CDR2 YNNKEL (reference sequence). The CDR3 covers 15 residues. J was trimmed by 7 bases and V by 3 bases; bases with no gene match: 6. CDR3 in amino acids: CASSHTSGVTNEQFF. DNA for the CDR3: TGTGCCAGCAGCCATACTAGCGGGGTTACTAATGAGCAGTTCTTC.

J is TRBJ2-2 and V is TRBV7-2; D ambiguous. The CDR3 runs to 14 residues. Deletions cut 2 bases from V and 3 bases from J, with 7 bases between. Per germline, CDR1 SGHTA and CDR2 FQGNSA. The CDR3 here is CASSLSSDTGELFF. CDR3 nucleotide sequence: TGTGCCAGCAGCTTATCGAGCGACACCGGGGAGCTGTTTTTT.

V and J are TRBV5-1 and TRBJ2-1, with D possibly being TRBD2 (6 bases). The germline gives CDR1 SGHRS, CDR2 YFSETQ. CDR3 size: 18 residues. The V end was cut by 2 bases, the J end by 9 bases, with 27 bases between. DNA of the CDR3: TGCGCCAGCAGCTTCTTGGGTTATACGGGAGCACCGTACGGTGAGCAGTTCTTC. Protein: CASSFLGYTGAPYGEQFF.

V is TRBV5-1 and J is TRBJ2-7; 10 nucleotides align to TRBD1. CDR3 length: 15 amino acids. Germline trimming cut 0 bases from V and 4 bases from J; bases unmatched to any gene: 4. Germline V lookup: CDR1 SGHRS, CDR2 YFSETQ. The CDR3, as DNA: TGCGCCAGCAGCTTGGGGACAGGGGGGCAATACGAGCAGTACGTC. This sequence encodes CASSLGTGGQYEQYV.

J is TRBJ1-1 and V is TRBV20-1; the D is unclear. V was clipped by 8 bases and J by 7 bases, with 23 bases between them. The CDR3 consists of 14 residues. CDR1 DFQATT and CDR2 SNEGSKA come from the germline V gene (reference sequence). The CDR3 loop is CSSYRTGRIGEAFF. For the CDR3, the DNA is TGCAGTAGCTATCGGACTGGCCGAATCGGTGAAGCTTTCTTT.

A few counts support this clonotype. The V gene is TRBV29-1, the J gene TRBJ2-1; D perhaps matches TRBD1 (6 bases). Germline CDR1 is SQVTM and CDR2 is ANQGSEA. V was cut by 3 bases and J by 1 base, with 10 bases left in between. The CDR3 totals 14 residues. CDR3 amino acids: CSVEGTHSYNEQFF. CDR3 nucleotide sequence: TGCAGCGTTGAGGGGACACATTCCTACAATGAGCAGTTCTTC.

In nucleotides, the CDR3 is TGTGCCAGCCAAGACCGGGACAGGGGGGGGAATGAGCAGTTCTTC. Translation: CASQDRDRGGNEQFF. The J gene is TRBJ2-1, the V gene TRBV6-4; 11 nucleotides match TRBD1. Trimming removed 8 bases from V and 7 bases from J; junction bases left unmatched: 10. CDR3 length equals 15 residues. The V gene's germline CDR1 is MRHNA and CDR2 SNTAGT.

The chain recombines TRBV28 with TRBJ2-7; D may match TRBD1 or TRBD2 (6 bases each). Germline-derived CDR1 and CDR2 are MDHEN and SYDVKM. The CDR3 loop spans 16 amino acids. The ends were cut back, 5 bases at V and 1 base at J, with 18 bases in the middle. The CDR3 loop is CASSTGWGDTSYEQYF. As DNA, the CDR3 is TGTGCCAGCAGTACGGGCTGGGGGGACACATCCTACGAGCAGTACTTC.

This clonotype was counted between two and nine times. The chain carries TRBV4-1 and TRBJ2-7; 11 bases align to TRBD2. Trimming removed 1 base from V and 1 base from J; junction bases left unmatched: 6. Germline V CDR1 and CDR2: MGHRA, YSYEKL. The CDR3 spans 17 residues. CDR3 DNA sequence: TGCGCCAGCAGCCAAGGCGGGACTAGCGGAATTTCCTACGAGCAGTACTTC. Encoded protein: CASSQGGTSGISYEQYF.

V is TRBV10-3 and J is TRBJ1-2; D is uncertain. The CDR3 sequence is 14 residues long. Germline-derived CDR1 and CDR2 are ENHRY and SYGVKD. Trimming stripped 0 bases from V and 0 bases from J, with 5 bases between. CDR3 region: CAISESGTNYGYTF. The CDR3 DNA reads TGTGCCATCAGTGAGTCGGGCACTAACTATGGCTACACCTTC.

The V gene is TRBV7-6, the J gene TRBJ2-1; D perhaps matches TRBD1 (6 bases). The CDR3 is made up of 13 amino acids. The germline gives CDR1 SGHVS, CDR2 FNYEAQ. V was cut by 5 bases and J by 6 bases, with 11 bases left in between. The CDR3 bases are TGTGCCAGCAGCATCAGCAGGGGCAATGAGCAGTTCTTC. It specifies CASSISRGNEQFF.

The chain couples TRBV5-1 to TRBJ1-1, with 9 nucleotides matching TRBD1. The V and J ends lost 0 bases and 2 bases, in that order; junction bases with no gene match: 5. The CDR3 spans 16 residues. CDR1 is SGHRS and CDR2 is YFSETQ in the germline V gene. The DNA for the CDR3 is TGCGCCAGCAGCTTGGCCCCGGGACAGGGAAACACTGAAGCTTTCTTT. This sequence encodes CASSLAPGQGNTEAFF.

J is TRBJ2-3 and V is TRBV12-3 or TRBV12-4; TRBD2 matches at 16 bases. This CDR3 is built from 18 residues. Trimming cost V 6 bases and J 2 bases; bases outside gene matches: 8. CDR3 sequence (DNA): TGTGCCAGCAGCCCCGGGACTAGCGGGAGGGAGACCACAGATACGCAGTATTTT. Protein: CASSPGTSGRETTDTQYF.

This clonotype was counted only a few times. The V gene is TRBV7-6, the J gene TRBJ2-3, with 7 bases fitting TRBD2. The V gene's germline CDR1 is SGHVS and CDR2 FNYEAQ. The CDR3 has 16 residues. V was pared by 5 bases and J by 4 bases, with 12 bases of the junction left unmatched. CDR3 region: CASSVLADILPDTQYF. Here the CDR3 DNA reads TGTGCCAGCAGCGTTCTAGCGGATATTTTGCCAGATACGCAGTATTTT.